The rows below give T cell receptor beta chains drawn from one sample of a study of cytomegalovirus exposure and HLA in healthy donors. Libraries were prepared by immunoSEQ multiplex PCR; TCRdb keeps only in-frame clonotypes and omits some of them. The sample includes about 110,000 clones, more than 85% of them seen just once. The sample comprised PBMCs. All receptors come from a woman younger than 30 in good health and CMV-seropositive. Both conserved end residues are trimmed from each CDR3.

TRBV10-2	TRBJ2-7	ASSRTGRAYEQY
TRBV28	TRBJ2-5	ASRNRGKETQY
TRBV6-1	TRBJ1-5	ASSEAPRDRVH
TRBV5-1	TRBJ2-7	ASGSRGITYEQY
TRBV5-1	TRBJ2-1	ASSLARVGNEQF
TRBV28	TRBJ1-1	ASRLTGEAF
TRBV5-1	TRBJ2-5	ASSLSQGGKETQY
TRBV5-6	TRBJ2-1	ASSLAGGGYNEQF
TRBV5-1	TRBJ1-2	ASSPGILTGGYT
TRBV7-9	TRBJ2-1	ASAWTGTGEQF
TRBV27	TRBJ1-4	ASSLSPAAYEKLF
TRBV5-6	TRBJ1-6	ASSLVQGIGSPLH
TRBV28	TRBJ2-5	ASRQGNLETQY
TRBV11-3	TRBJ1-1	ASTSAGALGAEAF
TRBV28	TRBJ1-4	ASSPRQGGREKLF
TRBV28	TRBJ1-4	ASSSNRQGEKLF
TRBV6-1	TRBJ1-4	ASSESQGQEKLF
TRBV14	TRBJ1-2	ASSQAPGTYYGYT
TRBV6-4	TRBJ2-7	ASSFLVAGVKHEQY
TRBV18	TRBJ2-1	ASSPSTTSIQDEQF
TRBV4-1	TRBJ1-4	ASSRGVVREKLF